Following are 31 T cell receptor beta chains from one sample sequenced in a study of blood T cell repertoires in COVID-19. Libraries were prepared by immunoSEQ multiplex PCR; TCRdb keeps only in-frame clonotypes and omits some of them. This table has approximately 210,000 clones, under 90% appearing once. The specimen was PBMCs or T cells enriched from blood (not recorded which). The receptor source for this set is a woman aged 60-75 years who had recovered from COVID-19.

The chain has TRBV12-5 and TRBJ2-1, with 7 bases identical to TRBD1. Trimming took 4 bases from V and 8 from J; bases not matched to a gene: 5. This CDR3 has 13 residues. Germline V lookup: CDR1 LGHNT, CDR2 FRNRAP. CDR3 nucleotide sequence: TGTGCTAGTGGTTCTGGACAGGTCCATGAGCAGTTCTTC. Protein sequence: CASGSGQVHEQFF.

The rearrangement links TRBV5-8 to TRBJ1-5, with D hard to call. Trimming cost V 0 bases and J 1 base, with 5 bases left between them. Looked up from germline, CDR1 is SGHTS and CDR2 is YDEGEE. This CDR3 is built from 14 residues. For the CDR3, the DNA is TGTGCCAGCAGCTTGGGGGCCAGCAATCAGCCCCAGCATTTT. Translation gives CASSLGASNQPQHF.

As DNA, the CDR3 is TGCGCCAGCAGCTTTTTAGCGGGGGGGAACACCGGGGAGCTGTTTTTT. Encoded protein: CASSFLAGGNTGELFF. The genes are TRBV5-1 and TRBJ2-2, with 10 bases aligning to TRBD2. The CDR3 is 16 residues long. Germline V lookup: CDR1 SGHRS, CDR2 YFSETQ. V shed 2 bases, J shed 1 base, and the junction held 2 bases outside the gene matches.

The chain carries TRBV5-6 and TRBJ2-3, with a tentative D call TRBD2 (5 bases). Trimming left V 4 bases short and J 4 bases short, with 25 bases between. Germline values: CDR1 SGHDT, CDR2 YYEEEE. The CDR3 sequence is 18 residues long. CDR3: CASSGRYYSDSSADTQYF. Written as DNA, the CDR3 is TGTGCCAGCAGCGGGAGATATTATAGCGATTCTTCGGCAGATACGCAGTATTTT.

The sample holds one count of this clone. The J gene is TRBJ1-1, the V gene TRBV12-5; no clear D gene. CDR1 and CDR2 (germline): LGHNT, FRNRAP. V lost 5 bases and J lost 2, with 9 bases in between. The CDR3 sequence is 13 residues long. The CDR3 DNA reads as TGTGCTAGTGGTCCTTCCACTAACACTGAAGCTTTCTTT. This gives the protein CASGPSTNTEAFF.

The rearrangement uses TRBV18 and TRBJ2-7; D is unresolved. Germline V gene lookup returns CDR1 KGHSH and CDR2 LQKENI. V was trimmed by 3 bases and J by 1 base, leaving 10 bases between them. This CDR3 is 14 amino acids long. The CDR3 bases are TGTGCCAGCTCACCCTCCTACGAATCCTACGAGCAGTACTTC. This translates into CASSPSYESYEQYF.

CDR3 bases: TGCGCCAGCAGCCAGGACAGGTTACAAGAGACCCAGTACTTC. It is translated as CASSQDRLQETQYF. The J gene is TRBJ2-5, the V gene TRBV5-1, with 7 nucleotides matching TRBD1. Trimming at V came to 4 bases and at J to 2 bases, leaving 5 bases not matched to a gene. Germline V lookup: CDR1 SGHRS, CDR2 YFSETQ. This CDR3 contains 14 residues.

The chain couples TRBV19 to TRBJ1-5, with a weak D call TRBD1 (5 bases). Trimming stripped 3 bases from V and 1 base from J, with 13 bases between. The length of the CDR3 is 16 residues. CDR1 LNHDA and CDR2 SQIVND come from the germline V gene (reference sequence). This chain's CDR3 is CASSIKRQPSNQPQHF. CDR3 coding DNA: TGTGCCAGTAGTATCAAACGACAGCCCAGCAATCAGCCCCAGCATTTT.

This chain uses TRBV7-9 with TRBJ2-1; 13 bases map to TRBD2. The CDR3 loop spans 15 amino acids. Germline V CDR1 and CDR2: SEHNR, FQNEAQ (reference sequence). Germline trimming cut 2 bases from V and 9 bases from J; bases unmatched to any gene: 4. CDR3 DNA sequence: TGTGCCAGCAGCTTATGGACTAGCGGGAGTGGTGAGCAGTTCTTC. Protein: CASSLWTSGSGEQFF. Together with reference TRBV7-9 and TRBJ2-1, the CDR3 gives the full variable domain: DTGVSQNPRHKITKRGQNVTFRCDPISEHNRLYWYRQTLGQGPEFLTYFQNEAQLEKSRLLSDRFSAERPKGSFSTLEIQRTEQGDSAMYLCASSLWTSGSGEQFFGPGTRLTVL.

The chain has TRBV2 and TRBJ2-7; 12 bases agree with TRBD2. The CDR3 covers 14 residues. The V gene end was trimmed by 8 bases and the J gene end by 4 bases; junction bases not matched to a gene: 6. CDR1 and CDR2 (germline): SNHLY, FYNNEI. The CDR3 region has the DNA TGTGCCAGCGCCGGGACTAGCGGGCTTTACGAGCAGTACTTC. Protein sequence: CASAGTSGLYEQYF.

CDR3 nucleotide sequence: TGTGCCAGCAGCCCCCGGACAGGGGTACTAGCGGGCGCGAACGAGCAGTACTTC. It is translated as CASSPRTGVLAGANEQYF. The chain recombines TRBV7-9 with TRBJ2-7, with D tentatively TRBD1 or TRBD2 (9 bases each). This CDR3 comprises 18 residues. CDR1 is SEHNR, CDR2 FQNEAQ, per germline (reference sequence). V lost 5 bases to trimming and J lost 5 bases, with 28 bases between them.

The rearrangement links TRBV5-6 to TRBJ1-2; D gene unclear. The CDR3 has 15 residues. Trimming cost V 4 bases and J 4 bases, with 17 bases left between them. Looked up from germline, CDR1 is SGHDT and CDR2 is YYEEEE. DNA of the CDR3: TGTGCCAGCAGCGCATTAGAGGGCGGAATCTATGGCTACACCTTC. Protein product: CASSALEGGIYGYTF.

This clone was counted a single time. This chain connects TRBV4-2 to TRBJ1-1; 7 bases map to TRBD1. The germline gives CDR1 LGHNA, CDR2 YNFKEQ. The CDR3 has 14 amino acids. Trimming removed 3 bases from V and 3 bases from J; junction bases left unmatched: 4. The DNA of the CDR3 is TGTGCCAGCAGCCACCCGACAGGGTACACTGAAGCTTTCTTT. As protein: CASSHPTGYTEAFF.

This clone was detected a few times. The chain links TRBV7-9 to TRBJ1-4; D might be TRBD1 (5 bases). CDR3 length equals 17 residues. Germline CDR1 and CDR2: SEHNR and FQNEAQ (reference sequence). V gave up 4 bases and J gave up 7 bases, with 22 bases separating them. The CDR3, as DNA: TGTGCCAGCAGCTCACCCTGGGGTGGCAGGGCGGCTGAAAAACTGTTTTTT. Translating it yields CASSSPWGGRAAEKLFF.

This chain uses TRBV27 with TRBJ2-5; the match to TRBD2 covers 14 bases. There are 14 residues in the CDR3. The ends lost 6 bases at V and 5 bases at J; junction bases unmatched: 2. Germline CDR1 MNHEY, CDR2 SMNVEV (reference sequence). The CDR3 sequence is CASSRTSGRETQYF. The CDR3 DNA follows: TGTGCCAGCAGCCGGACTAGCGGGAGGGAGACCCAGTACTTC.

The chain is built from TRBV5-1 and TRBJ1-2; the match to TRBD1 covers 7 bases. V shed 0 bases and J 8 bases; nucleotides not matched to a gene: 4. The germline V gene encodes CDR1 SGHRS and CDR2 YFSETQ. The CDR3 contains 13 residues. The CDR3 DNA is TGCGCCAGCAGCTTGGGGCCGGGACAGGGCTACACCTTC. It yields the protein CASSLGPGQGYTF.

The J gene is TRBJ1-4, the V gene TRBV7-2; D gene unclear. This CDR3 comprises 14 residues. V was cut by 5 bases and J by 7 bases, with 14 bases left in between. Germline CDR1 and CDR2: SGHTA and FQGNSA. DNA of the CDR3: TGTGCCAGCAGCCTTCCGGCCCCGGGTGAAAAACTGTTTTTT. Its translation is CASSLPAPGEKLFF.

CDR3 in amino acids: CASSLQIAGDNEQFF. Written as DNA, the CDR3 is TGTGCCAGCAGCTTACAGATAGCGGGAGACAATGAGCAGTTCTTC. The genes are TRBV11-3 and TRBJ2-1; the match to TRBD2 covers 9 bases. Germline assignment: CDR1 SGHNT and CDR2 YENEEA. V lost 2 bases and J lost 5; bases outside the gene matches: 4. The CDR3 has 15 amino acids.

This clone was counted a few times. The chain is built from TRBV6-5 and TRBJ1-2, with 7 bases lining up with TRBD1. CDR3 length: 15 amino acids. V lost 6 bases to trimming and J lost 8 bases; unmatched junction nucleotides: 15. Germline CDR1 MNHEY, CDR2 SVGAGI. The CDR3, as DNA: TGTGCCAGCAGGAATGGGGGCACAGGGGTACGCGGCTACACCTTC. Translation: CASRNGGTGVRGYTF.

The V and J genes are TRBV11-3 and TRBJ2-1; TRBD1 matches 8 bases. Germline CDR1 is SGHNT and CDR2 is YENEEA. CDR3 length: 13 residues. The ends lost 1 base at V and 13 bases at J; junction bases unmatched: 6. The CDR3 nucleotides read TGTGCCAGCAGCTTAGGGACAGGGCGCCGCCAGTTCTTC. Its translation is CASSLGTGRRQFF.

A single count supports this clone. V usage is TRBV15 and J usage is TRBJ2-1, with TRBD1 as a possible D gene (6 bases). The V end was cut by 0 bases, the J end by 6 bases, with 12 bases between. The CDR3 sequence is 15 residues long. Germline V gives CDR1 LNHNV, CDR2 YYDKDF (reference sequence). The CDR3 nucleotides read TGTGCCACCAGCAGAGATCTTACAGGGAGCAATGAGCAGTTCTTC. The encoded protein is CATSRDLTGSNEQFF. The full variable domain, completed using reference TRBV15 and TRBJ2-1, is DAMVIQNPRYQVTQFGKPVTLSCSQTLNHNVMYWYQQKSSQAPKLLFHYYDKDFNNEADTPDNFQSRRPNTSFCFLDIRSPGLGDTAMYLCATSRDLTGSNEQFFGPGTRLTVL.

This rearrangement joins TRBV2 to TRBJ2-3, with 10 positions matching TRBD1. The germline V gene has CDR1 SNHLY and CDR2 FYNNEI. The trim removed 7 bases at V and 4 bases at J, leaving 5 bases unmatched. CDR3 length: 14 amino acids. The CDR3 sequence: CASTIGQGADTQYF. DNA of the CDR3: TGTGCCAGCACCATCGGACAGGGGGCAGATACGCAGTATTTT.

This rearrangement joins TRBV7-2 to TRBJ2-7; 8 nucleotides match TRBD2. Germline CDR1 is SGHTA and CDR2 is FQGNSA. The V segment lost 1 base and the J segment 5 bases; nucleotides outside the gene matches: 13. This CDR3 region has 17 residues. The CDR3 region is CASSLVGGGTSRDEQYF. The CDR3 region has the DNA TGTGCCAGCAGCTTAGTAGGTGGGGGGACTAGTCGGGACGAGCAGTACTTC.

The chain carries TRBV5-1 and TRBJ2-3; 9 nucleotides line up with TRBD1. The V segment lost 4 bases and the J segment 2 bases; nucleotides outside the gene matches: 8. The CDR3 extends over 16 amino acids. Germline CDR1 is SGHRS and CDR2 is YFSETQ. CDR3 nucleotide sequence: TGCGCCAGCAGCCAAGACAGGGGGAAAATCACAGATACGCAGTATTTT. Encoded protein: CASSQDRGKITDTQYF.

The chain carries TRBV18 and TRBJ2-6, with 10 bases fitting TRBD1. Germline V CDR1 and CDR2: KGHSH, LQKENI. Trimming at V came to 2 bases and at J to 4 bases, leaving 8 bases not matched to a gene. This CDR3 contains 18 residues. This CDR3 is CASSPMGTGAPGANVLTF. CDR3 bases: TGTGCCAGCTCACCAATGGGGACAGGGGCCCCCGGGGCCAACGTCCTGACTTTC.

The table lists this clone with a count of one. The gene calls are TRBV6-5 and TRBJ1-1; D gene unclear. CDR3 length equals 14 residues. V gave up 6 bases and J gave up 0 bases, with 11 bases separating them. CDR1 and CDR2 from the germline V gene are MNHEY and SVGAGI. CDR3 sequence reads: CASSVHRMNTEAFF. CDR3 bases: TGTGCCAGCAGCGTACATCGCATGAACACTGAAGCTTTCTTT.

The V and J genes are TRBV27 and TRBJ1-6, with 7 bases that match TRBD1. Per the germline V gene, CDR1 is MNHEY and CDR2 is SMNVEV (reference sequence). This CDR3 has 14 amino acids. V trimming: 5 bases; J trimming: 7 bases; junction bases outside the gene matches: 5. The CDR3 reads CASSQTGWNSPLHF. DNA for the CDR3: TGTGCCAGCAGTCAGACAGGGTGGAATTCACCCCTCCACTTT.

This chain connects TRBV5-4 to TRBJ1-2, with a weak D call TRBD1 (5 bases). The germline gives CDR1 SGHNT, CDR2 YYREEE (reference sequence). V lost 0 bases to trimming and J lost 4 bases, with 13 bases between them. The CDR3 runs to 15 residues. CDR3 sequence (DNA): TGTGCCAGCAGCTTGGCCGTGACAGACCCCTATGGCTACACCTTC. Translated: CASSLAVTDPYGYTF.

The sample holds one count of this clone. This rearrangement joins TRBV7-7 to TRBJ2-5, with D unresolved. This CDR3 is 15 amino acids long. V gave up 1 base and J gave up 2 bases, with 11 bases separating them. CDR1 SSHAT and CDR2 FNYEAQ come from the germline V gene (reference sequence). The chain's CDR3 is CASSLVPSLQETQYF. Written as DNA, the CDR3 is TGTGCCAGCAGCTTAGTGCCGTCCCTACAAGAGACCCAGTACTTC. Full variable domain (outside the CDR3, taken from reference TRBV7-7 and TRBJ2-5): GAGVSQSPRYKVTKRGQDVTLRCDPISSHATLYWYQQALGQGPEFLTYFNYEAQPDKSGLPSDRFSAERPEGSISTLTIQRTEQRDSAMYRCASSLVPSLQETQYFGPGTRLLVL.

This chain joins TRBV10-3 and TRBJ2-7; no firm D call. This CDR3 spans 14 amino acids. From germline, CDR1 is ENHRY and CDR2 SYGVKD. The V end was cut by 0 bases, the J end by 6 bases, with 12 bases between. The CDR3 protein is CAISESNPSGEQYF. The CDR3 nucleotides read TGTGCCATCAGTGAGTCCAATCCTTCAGGCGAGCAGTACTTC.

The V gene is TRBV6-6, the J gene TRBJ1-3; 8 nucleotides align to TRBD1. CDR3 size: 16 residues. J was trimmed by 0 bases and V by 6 bases; bases with no gene match: 7. Germline CDR1 and CDR2: MNHNY and SVGAGI (reference sequence). Here the CDR3 reads CASSPQGTGSGNTIYF. CDR3 nucleotides: TGTGCCAGCAGCCCCCAGGGGACAGGCTCTGGAAACACCATATATTTT.